This T cell receptor beta chain was sequenced in a study of blood T cell repertoires in COVID-19. About the research overall: In each case, the material was cDNA or gDNA derived from T cells, B-cell-depleted T cells, or PBMCs.

The protocol was immunoSEQ multiplex PCR, while the TCRdb copy is restricted to in-frame clones and leaves out a portion. Of 120,000 to 150,000 clones in the sample, 88% are singletons; the top ten hold over 9.5%. The V and J ends lost 5 bases and 2 bases, in that order; junction bases with no gene match: 12. The CDR3 runs 17 residues. CDR1 and CDR2 from the germline V gene are SGHVS and FQNEAQ. This receptor was obtained from a man between 45 and 60 years old with active or convalescent COVID-19. The sample consisted of peripheral blood. This rearrangement joins TRBV7-8 to TRBJ2-7; TRBD2 matches 10 bases. CDR3 residues: CASSPKSGLADTYEQYF. The CDR3 coding sequence is TGTGCCAGCAGCCCCAAATCCGGACTAGCGGATACCTACGAGCAGTACTTC.